The 25 T cell receptor beta chains given below trace back to one sample, sequenced in a study of CD8+ T cells in alopecia areata. As the sequencing template, cDNA was produced by extracting RNA and reverse transcribing it. Produced via immunoSEQ multiplex PCR; TCRdb's table is partial and in-frame only. This sample yields approximately 210,000 clones, of which around three fifths are seen a single time; 1.3% belongs to the top ten. Noted treatment: oral pan-JAK inhibitor, 5-10 mg twice daily. The sequencing here drew on CD4+ T cells sorted from blood, taken at week 49, from a patient treated with tofacitinib. These receptor sequences come from a human donor with alopecia areata.

This chain connects TRBV5-6 to TRBJ2-7; TRBD1 matches 7 bases. The V segment lost 4 bases and the J segment 10 bases; nucleotides outside the gene matches: 8. Germline V gene sequence: CDR1 SGHDT, CDR2 YYEEEE. CDR3 length: 12 residues. CDR3 DNA sequence: TGTGCCAGCAGCCGGACAGGCCAGAAACAGTACTTC. Its translation: CASSRTGQKQYF.

The rearrangement links TRBV2 to TRBJ2-7, with D uncertain. V lost 8 bases, J lost 1 base, and 12 bases lay in between. The CDR3 is 13 residues long. Germline V gene data show CDR1 as SNHLY and CDR2 as FYNNEI. DNA for the CDR3: TGTGCCAGCGTACGAGACCGATCCTACGAGCAGTACTTC. This codes for CASVRDRSYEQYF.

This clone appeared a few times. V gene TRBV6-5 combines with J gene TRBJ2-3, with D perhaps matching TRBD2 (7 bases). Trimming removed 7 bases at V and 6 bases at J, with 14 bases between. This CDR3 has 13 amino acids. Germline CDR1 is MNHEY and CDR2 is SVGAGI. The CDR3 nucleotides are TGTGCCAGCATGGGCGGGGGCGAGGATACGCAGTATTTT. It specifies CASMGGGEDTQYF.

This chain uses TRBV29-1 with TRBJ2-3, with D perhaps TRBD2 (5 bases). Germline CDR1 SQVTM, CDR2 ANQGSEA. CDR3 length: 15 residues. Trimming removed 2 bases at V and 11 bases at J, with 23 bases between. The CDR3 bases are TGCAGCGTTGAATCTTCCGAGACACCGACCGGAGGGCAGTATTTT. This sequence encodes CSVESSETPTGGQYF.

The chain combines TRBV29-1 with TRBJ1-1; D is perhaps TRBD1 (6 bases). CDR1 is SQVTM and CDR2 is ANQGSEA in the germline V gene. V was cut by 6 bases and J by 0 bases, with 11 bases left in between. CDR3 length: 13 amino acids. This CDR3 reads CSVKTGMNTEAFF. The DNA for the CDR3 is TGCAGCGTCAAGACAGGTATGAACACTGAAGCTTTCTTT. The full variable domain, rest sourced from reference TRBV29-1 and TRBJ1-1, is SAVISQKPSRDICQRGTSLTIQCQVDSQVTMMFWYRQQPGQSLTLIATANQGSEATYESGFVIDKFPISRPNLTFSTLTVSNMSPEDSSIYLCSVKTGMNTEAFFGQGTRLTVV.

In this sample, this clone turned up a few times. CDR3 sequence: CASSFSLGAGVYNEQFF. The CDR3 coding sequence is TGTGCCAGCAGCTTCTCACTGGGAGCGGGGGTGTACAATGAGCAGTTCTTC. This chain joins TRBV9 and TRBJ2-1; 8 positions match TRBD2. V shed 4 bases, J shed 4 bases, and the junction held 13 bases outside the gene matches. Germline values: CDR1 SGDLS, CDR2 YYNGEE. The length of the CDR3 is 17 residues.

The chain employs TRBV5-1 and TRBJ2-7, with a weak D call TRBD1 (6 bases). The germline V and J ends were trimmed by 3 bases and 1 base, with 11 bases remaining between them. The CDR3 has 14 amino acids. Germline V gene data show CDR1 as SGHRS and CDR2 as YFSETQ. This CDR3 is CASSSLTGSYEQYF. The CDR3 DNA sequence: TGCGCCAGCAGCTCCTTAACAGGGTCCTACGAGCAGTACTTC.

This clone was counted ten times or more. The chain combines TRBV15 with TRBJ2-3; the match to TRBD1 covers 9 bases. CDR3 size: 15 residues. The V segment lost 3 bases and the J segment 2 bases; nucleotides outside the gene matches: 3. In germline, CDR1 is LNHNV, CDR2 YYDKDF (reference sequence). This CDR3 is CATSRGQGPTDTQYF. The CDR3 coding sequence is TGTGCCACCAGCAGGGGACAGGGCCCCACAGATACGCAGTATTTT.

The rearrangement uses TRBV7-2 and TRBJ2-3; D may be TRBD2 (5 bases). Germline V gives CDR1 SGHTA, CDR2 FQGNSA. The CDR3 has 16 residues. Trimming left V 5 bases short and J 7 bases short, with 22 bases between. The CDR3 region is CASSGAAGRTTNTQYF. CDR3 nucleotides: TGTGCCAGCAGCGGAGCGGCAGGCCGCACAACCAATACGCAGTATTTT.

This clone was observed once. J is TRBJ2-3 and V is TRBV5-4; no clear D gene. V lost 0 bases and J lost 6, with 14 bases in between. CDR3 size: 15 residues. Germline V CDR1 and CDR2: SGHNT, YYREEE (reference sequence). CDR3 in amino acids: CASSLAGLAGDTQYF. The CDR3 DNA follows: TGTGCCAGCAGCTTGGCCGGCCTCGCTGGGGATACGCAGTATTTT.

CDR3 protein: CSVAGRMMNTEAFF. In nucleotides, the CDR3 is TGCAGCGTTGCCGGACGGATGATGAACACTGAAGCTTTCTTT. The chain couples TRBV29-1 to TRBJ1-1; D call uncertain. The V end was cut by 4 bases, the J end by 0 bases, with 12 bases between. The CDR3 is 14 residues long. Germline V gives CDR1 SQVTM, CDR2 ANQGSEA.

The V and J genes are TRBV5-6 and TRBJ2-7, with D hard to call. Deletions cut 0 bases from V and 0 bases from J, with 13 bases between. CDR3 size: 16 residues. Germline CDR1 SGHDT, CDR2 YYEEEE. The CDR3 sequence is CASSLEGRRSSYEQYF. The CDR3 DNA reads as TGTGCCAGCAGCTTGGAGGGCAGGCGGAGCTCCTACGAGCAGTACTTC.

Here the CDR3 reads CASTPEGGLNTEAFF. CDR3 in DNA: TGTGCCAGCACTCCAGAGGGCGGCCTGAACACTGAAGCTTTCTTT. The chain joins TRBV6-1 to TRBJ1-1; no clear D gene. The CDR3 length is 15 residues. The ends were cut back, 7 bases at V and 0 bases at J, with 15 bases in the middle. The germline gives CDR1 MNHNS, CDR2 SASEGT.

The V gene is TRBV30, the J gene TRBJ1-5; a possible D gene is TRBD1 (5 bases). The germline V gene has CDR1 GTSNPN and CDR2 SVGIG (reference sequence). The CDR3 totals 14 residues. Trimming took off 2 bases at V and 3 bases at J, with 11 bases between the two ends. CDR3 DNA sequence: TGTGCCTGGAGTAGGGACGGCCTCAATCAGCCCCAGCATTTT. It yields the protein CAWSRDGLNQPQHF.

With respect to this clone: Distinct nucleotide sequences in the sample also encode this CDR3. The chain carries TRBV20-1 and TRBJ2-3, with unresolved D. Germline loops: CDR1 DFQATT, CDR2 SNEGSKA (reference sequence). V was clipped by 3 bases and J by 3 bases, with 4 bases between them. The CDR3 has 11 residues. The CDR3, as DNA: TGCAGTGCTAGGGCGACAGATACGCAGTATTTT. Its translation: CSARATDTQYF.

The chain joins TRBV6-5 to TRBJ2-3, with 8 bases that match TRBD2. CDR1 is MNHEY and CDR2 is SVGAGI in the germline V gene. Trimming took 5 bases from V and 2 from J; bases not matched to a gene: 6. The CDR3 runs to 15 residues. CDR3 DNA: TGTGCCAGCAGTCACCTAGCGGGCGCCACAGATACGCAGTATTTT. The encoded protein is CASSHLAGATDTQYF.

The CDR3 region has the DNA TGCGCCAGCAGCTTGGCTGCGTTCGCGAACACCGGGGAGCTGTTTTTT. Translated: CASSLAAFANTGELFF. J is TRBJ2-2 and V is TRBV5-1; D not resolved. Deletions cut 0 bases from V and 0 bases from J, with 9 bases between. The CDR3 is made up of 16 amino acids. Germline loops: CDR1 SGHRS, CDR2 YFSETQ. Variable domain in full (rest from reference TRBV5-1 and TRBJ2-2): KAGVTQTPRYLIKTRGQQVTLSCSPISGHRSVSWYQQTPGQGLQFLFEYFSETQRNKGNFPGRFSGRQFSNSRSEMNVSTLELGDSALYLCASSLAAFANTGELFFGEGSRLTVL.

The chain uses TRBV14 and TRBJ2-7, with no clear D. CDR1 and CDR2 from the germline V gene are SGHDN and FVKESK. The CDR3 sequence is 12 residues long. V was shortened by 1 base and J by 6 bases, with 7 bases between the two germline ends. CDR3 residues: CASSQVRAEQYF. The CDR3 region has the DNA TGTGCCAGCAGCCAAGTTCGGGCCGAGCAGTACTTC.

This chain connects TRBV5-6 to TRBJ1-1; no firm D call. There are 13 residues in the CDR3. Between the trimmed V and J ends, which lost 4 bases and 11 bases, there was a span of 18 bases. In germline, CDR1 is SGHDT, CDR2 YYEEEE. The chain's CDR3 is CASSRLGPGWAFF. As DNA, the CDR3 is TGTGCCAGCAGCCGCCTAGGTCCTGGGTGGGCTTTCTTT.

The chain links TRBV19 to TRBJ1-5; D gene uncertain. Looked up from germline, CDR1 is LNHDA and CDR2 is SQIVND (reference sequence). The V end lost 5 bases, the J end lost 1 base, and 12 bases lay between the germline ends. The CDR3 runs to 15 residues. The CDR3, as DNA: TGTGCCAGTAGTGGCCTTTCGGTAAGCAATCAGCCCCAGCATTTT. Translating gives CASSGLSVSNQPQHF.

This clone has just a few counts. CDR3 amino acids: CASSLRDRPYEQYF. The CDR3 nucleotides are TGTGCCAGTAGCCTTCGGGACAGACCCTACGAGCAGTACTTC. The chain joins TRBV19 to TRBJ2-7, with TRBD1 matching over 7 bases. The V segment lost 6 bases and the J segment 2 bases; nucleotides outside the gene matches: 7. Germline CDR1 reads LNHDA; CDR2 reads SQIVND (reference sequence). The CDR3 loop spans 14 amino acids.

The genes are TRBV10-3 and TRBJ2-1, with 8 bases that match TRBD1. Germline CDR1 reads ENHRY; CDR2 reads SYGVKD. V shed 3 bases, J shed 4 bases, and the junction held 8 bases outside the gene matches. This CDR3 is built from 16 residues. The chain's CDR3 is CAISDPGGNNYNEQFF. The DNA of the CDR3 is TGTGCCATCAGTGACCCAGGGGGCAACAATTACAATGAGCAGTTCTTC.

This clone turned up a few times. This sequence joins TRBV5-1 and TRBJ2-7; the match to TRBD1 covers 7 bases. The CDR3 length is 13 residues. V was clipped by 3 bases and J by 5 bases; unmatched bases: 5. CDR1 is SGHRS, CDR2 YFSETQ, per germline. DNA for the CDR3: TGCGCCAGCAGCTCACAGGGGAAACACGAGCAGTACTTC. It specifies CASSSQGKHEQYF.

This clone was seen once. The gene calls are TRBV25-1 and TRBJ1-1; the match to TRBD1 covers 8 bases. Germline-derived CDR1 and CDR2 are MGHDK and SYGVNS. The CDR3 length is 12 residues. V lost 6 bases, J lost 9 bases, and 6 bases stayed unmatched. CDR3 in DNA: TGTGCCAGCAGCCTAACCAGGGGGCAAGCTTTCTTT. It yields the protein CASSLTRGQAFF.

J is TRBJ1-4 and V is TRBV9, with 7 bases matching TRBD1. With 0 bases clipped from V and 10 bases from J, the junction kept 15 bases outside the gene matches. The CDR3 covers 17 residues. CDR1 is SGDLS and CDR2 is YYNGEE in the germline V gene. CDR3 in DNA: TGTGCCAGCAGCGTAGACCCCCCTACCGGGACAGTAACAAAACTGTTTTTT. Translating gives CASSVDPPTGTVTKLFF.